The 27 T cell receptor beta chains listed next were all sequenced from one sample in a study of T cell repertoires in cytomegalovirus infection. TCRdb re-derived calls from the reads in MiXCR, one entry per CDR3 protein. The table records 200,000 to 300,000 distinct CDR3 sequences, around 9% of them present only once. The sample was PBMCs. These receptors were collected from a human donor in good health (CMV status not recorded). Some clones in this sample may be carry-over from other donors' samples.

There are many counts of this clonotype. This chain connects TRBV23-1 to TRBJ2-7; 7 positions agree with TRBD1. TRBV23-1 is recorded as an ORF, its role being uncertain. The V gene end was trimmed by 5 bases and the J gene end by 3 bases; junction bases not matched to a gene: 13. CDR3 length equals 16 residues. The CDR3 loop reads CASSSIGPGQHYEQYF. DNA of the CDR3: TGCGCCAGCAGTAGCATAGGGCCGGGACAGCACTACGAGCAGTACTTC.

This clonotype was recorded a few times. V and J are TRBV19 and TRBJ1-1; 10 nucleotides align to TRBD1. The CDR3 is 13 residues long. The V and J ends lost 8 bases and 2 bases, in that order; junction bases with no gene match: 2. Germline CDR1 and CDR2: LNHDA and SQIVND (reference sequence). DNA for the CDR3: TGTGCCAGTGGACAGGGGGTAAACACTGAAGCTTTCTTT. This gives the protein CASGQGVNTEAFF.

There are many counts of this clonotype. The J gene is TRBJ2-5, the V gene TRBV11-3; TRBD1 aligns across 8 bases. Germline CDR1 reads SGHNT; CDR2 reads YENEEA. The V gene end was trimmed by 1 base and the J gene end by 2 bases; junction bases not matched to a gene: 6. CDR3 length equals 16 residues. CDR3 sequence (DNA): TGTGCCAGCAGCTTAGTGGCAGGGGGCGAGCAAGAGACCCAGTACTTC. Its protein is CASSLVAGGEQETQYF.

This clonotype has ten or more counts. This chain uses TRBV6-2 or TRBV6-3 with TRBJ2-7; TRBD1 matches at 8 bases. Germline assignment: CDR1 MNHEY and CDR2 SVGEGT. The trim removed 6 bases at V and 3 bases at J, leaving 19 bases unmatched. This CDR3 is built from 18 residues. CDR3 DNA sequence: TGTGCCAGCAGACAAACCAAGCTTTTACCGGGACAGGTCTACGAGCAGTACTTC. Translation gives CASRQTKLLPGQVYEQYF.

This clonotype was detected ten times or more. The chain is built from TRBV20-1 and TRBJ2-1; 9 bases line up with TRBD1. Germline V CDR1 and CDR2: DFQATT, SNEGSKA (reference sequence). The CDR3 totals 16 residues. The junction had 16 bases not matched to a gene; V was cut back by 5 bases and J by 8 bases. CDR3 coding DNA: TGCAGTGCTTCAAGCTCGGGTAGACAGGGGGGGTATGAGCAGTTCTTC. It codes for CSASSSGRQGGYEQFF.

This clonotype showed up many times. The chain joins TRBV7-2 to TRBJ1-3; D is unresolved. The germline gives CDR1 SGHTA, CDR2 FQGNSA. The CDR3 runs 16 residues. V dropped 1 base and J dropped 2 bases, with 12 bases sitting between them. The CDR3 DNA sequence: TGTGCCAGCAGCTTAGGTGTAGGCCTCGCTGGAAACACCATATATTTT. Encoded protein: CASSLGVGLAGNTIYF.

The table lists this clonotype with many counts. CDR3 bases: TGTGCCAGCAGCCGTTCCAGCGGGAGTACTGAAGCTTTCTTT. The encoded protein is CASSRSSGSTEAFF. The chain joins TRBV7-2 to TRBJ1-1; D is unclear. CDR1 is SGHTA and CDR2 is FQGNSA in the germline V gene. This CDR3 has 14 residues. Trimming cost V 5 bases and J 5 bases, with 15 bases left between them.

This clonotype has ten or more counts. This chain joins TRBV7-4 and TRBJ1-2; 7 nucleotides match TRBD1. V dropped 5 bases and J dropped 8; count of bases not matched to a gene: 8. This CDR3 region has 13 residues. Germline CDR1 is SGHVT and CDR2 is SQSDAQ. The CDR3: CASSTPTGQGYTF. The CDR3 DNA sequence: TGTGCCAGCAGCACCCCGACAGGGCAAGGCTACACCTTC.

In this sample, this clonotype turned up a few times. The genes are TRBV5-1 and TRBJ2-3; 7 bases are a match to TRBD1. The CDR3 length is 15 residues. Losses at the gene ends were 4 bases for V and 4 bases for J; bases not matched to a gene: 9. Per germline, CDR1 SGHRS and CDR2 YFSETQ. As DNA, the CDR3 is TGCGCCAGCAGCCTGCAGGGGGATCGGGCAGATACGCAGTATTTT. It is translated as CASSLQGDRADTQYF.

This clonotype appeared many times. The CDR3 reads CASSLYRQNSNQPQHF. The DNA of the CDR3 is TGTGCCAGCAGTCTCTACAGGCAGAATAGCAATCAGCCCCAGCATTTT. The rearrangement joins TRBV6-1 to TRBJ1-5, with a weak D call TRBD1 (5 bases). Germline V lookup: CDR1 MNHNS, CDR2 SASEGT. The CDR3 contains 16 residues. V was cut by 5 bases and J by 0 bases, with 14 bases left in between.

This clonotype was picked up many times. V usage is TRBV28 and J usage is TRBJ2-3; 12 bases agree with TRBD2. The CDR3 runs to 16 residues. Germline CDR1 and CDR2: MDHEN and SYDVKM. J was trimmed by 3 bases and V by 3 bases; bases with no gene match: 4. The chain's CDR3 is CASSFRLAGGTDTQYF. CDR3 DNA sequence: TGTGCCAGCAGTTTTCGGCTAGCGGGAGGGACAGATACGCAGTATTTT.

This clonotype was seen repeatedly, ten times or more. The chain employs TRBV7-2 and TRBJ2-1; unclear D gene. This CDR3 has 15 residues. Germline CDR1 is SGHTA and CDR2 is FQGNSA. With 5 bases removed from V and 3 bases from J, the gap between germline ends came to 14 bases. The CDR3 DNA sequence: TGTGCCAGCAGCCTCCTTGGGCAGGTCTACAATGAGCAGTTCTTC. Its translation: CASSLLGQVYNEQFF.

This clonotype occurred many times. CDR3 bases: TGTGCCAGCAAGCTTACAAGGGGCGGACTCACTGAAGCTTTCTTT. Translated: CASKLTRGGLTEAFF. This chain links TRBV6-2 or TRBV6-3 with TRBJ1-1, with D possibly matching TRBD1 (5 bases). The CDR3 extends over 15 amino acids. V was shortened by 7 bases and J by 4 bases, with 19 bases between the two germline ends. From germline, CDR1 is MNHEY and CDR2 SVGEGT.

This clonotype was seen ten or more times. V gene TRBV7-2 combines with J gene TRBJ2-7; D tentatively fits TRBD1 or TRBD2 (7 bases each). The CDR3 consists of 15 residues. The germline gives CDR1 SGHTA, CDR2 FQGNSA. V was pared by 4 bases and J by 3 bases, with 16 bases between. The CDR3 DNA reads TGTGCCAGCAGCTCCATAGGGGGGGACAGCTACGAGCAGTACTTC. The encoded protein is CASSSIGGDSYEQYF. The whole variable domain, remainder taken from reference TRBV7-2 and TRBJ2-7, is GAGVSQSPSNKVTEKGKDVELRCDPISGHTALYWYRQSLGQGLEFLIYFQGNSAPDKSGLPSDRFSAERTGGSVSTLTIQRTQQEDSAVYLCASSSIGGDSYEQYFGPGTRLTVT.

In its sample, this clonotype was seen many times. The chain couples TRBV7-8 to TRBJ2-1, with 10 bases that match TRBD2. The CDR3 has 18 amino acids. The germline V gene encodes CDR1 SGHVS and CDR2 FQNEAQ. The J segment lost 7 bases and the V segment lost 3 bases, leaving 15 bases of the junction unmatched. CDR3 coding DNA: TGTGCCAGCAGCTTGTTAGCGGGGGGTCCTACAGTATTAAATGAGCAGTTCTTC. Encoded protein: CASSLLAGGPTVLNEQFF. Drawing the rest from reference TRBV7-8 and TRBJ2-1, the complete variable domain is GAGVSQSPRYKVAKRGQDVALRCDPISGHVSLFWYQQALGQGPEFLTYFQNEAQLDKSGLPSDRFFAERPEGSVSTLKIQRTQQEDSAVYLCASSLLAGGPTVLNEQFFGPGTRLTVL.

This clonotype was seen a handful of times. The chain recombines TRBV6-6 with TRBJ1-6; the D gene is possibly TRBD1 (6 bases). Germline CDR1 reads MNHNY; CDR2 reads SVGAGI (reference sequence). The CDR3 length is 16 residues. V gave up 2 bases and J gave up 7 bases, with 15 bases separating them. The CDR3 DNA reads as TGTGCCAGCAGTTACCCTACAACAGGGTGGAATTCACCCCTCCACTTT. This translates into CASSYPTTGWNSPLHF.

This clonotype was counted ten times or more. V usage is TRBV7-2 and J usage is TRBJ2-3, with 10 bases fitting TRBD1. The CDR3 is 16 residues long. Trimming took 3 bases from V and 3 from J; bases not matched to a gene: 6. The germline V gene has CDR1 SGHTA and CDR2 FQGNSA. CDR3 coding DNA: TGTGCCAGCAGCTTTTTCGACAGGGGGCATACAGATACGCAGTATTTT. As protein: CASSFFDRGHTDTQYF.

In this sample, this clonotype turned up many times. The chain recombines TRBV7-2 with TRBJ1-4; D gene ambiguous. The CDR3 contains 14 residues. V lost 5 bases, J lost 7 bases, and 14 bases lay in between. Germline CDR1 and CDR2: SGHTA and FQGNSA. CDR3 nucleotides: TGTGCCAGCAGCCGGACGCTTAAGGGTGAAAAACTGTTTTTT. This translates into CASSRTLKGEKLFF.

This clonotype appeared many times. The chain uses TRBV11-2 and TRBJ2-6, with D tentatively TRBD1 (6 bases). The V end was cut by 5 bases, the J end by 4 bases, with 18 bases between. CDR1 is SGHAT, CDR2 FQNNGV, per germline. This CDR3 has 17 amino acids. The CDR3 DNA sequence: TGTGCCAGCAGCCGAGCCCCCACAGGGTTCGGGGCCAACGTCCTGACTTTC. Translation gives CASSRAPTGFGANVLTF.

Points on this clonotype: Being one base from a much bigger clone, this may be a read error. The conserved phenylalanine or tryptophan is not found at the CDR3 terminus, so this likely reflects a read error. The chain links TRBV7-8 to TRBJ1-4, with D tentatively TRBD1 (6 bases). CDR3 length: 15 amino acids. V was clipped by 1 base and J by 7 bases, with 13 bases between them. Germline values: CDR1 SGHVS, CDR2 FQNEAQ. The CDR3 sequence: CASSLEGVFSEKLFL. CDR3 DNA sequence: TGTGCCAGCAGCTTAGAGGGGGTTTTTAGTGAAAAACTGTTTCTT.

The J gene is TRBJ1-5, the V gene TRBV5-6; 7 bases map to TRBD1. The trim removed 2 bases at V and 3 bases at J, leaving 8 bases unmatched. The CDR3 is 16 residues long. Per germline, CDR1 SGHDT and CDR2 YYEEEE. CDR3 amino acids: CASSLLTGAINQPQHF. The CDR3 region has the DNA TGTGCCAGCAGCTTATTAACAGGGGCGATCAATCAGCCCCAGCATTTT.

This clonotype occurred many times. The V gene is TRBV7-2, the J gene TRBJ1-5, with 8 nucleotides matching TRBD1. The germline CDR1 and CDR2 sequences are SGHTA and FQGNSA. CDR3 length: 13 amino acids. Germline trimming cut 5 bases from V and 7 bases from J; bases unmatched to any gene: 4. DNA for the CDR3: TGTGCCAGCAGCGACAGGGGAGGGCAGCCCCAGCATTTT. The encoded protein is CASSDRGGQPQHF.

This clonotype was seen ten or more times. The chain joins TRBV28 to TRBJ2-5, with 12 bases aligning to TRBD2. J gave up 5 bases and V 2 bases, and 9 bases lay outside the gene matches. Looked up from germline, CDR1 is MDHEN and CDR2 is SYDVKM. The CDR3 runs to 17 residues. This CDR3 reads CASSLTIGLAGIETQYF. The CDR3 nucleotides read TGTGCCAGCAGTTTAACCATAGGACTAGCGGGGATCGAGACCCAGTACTTC.

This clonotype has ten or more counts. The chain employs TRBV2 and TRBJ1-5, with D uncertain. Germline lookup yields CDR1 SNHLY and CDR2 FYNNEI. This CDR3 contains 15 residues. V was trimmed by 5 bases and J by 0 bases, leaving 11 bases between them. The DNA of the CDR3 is TGTGCCAGCAGTTTAAGTCGGGATAGCAATCAGCCCCAGCATTTT. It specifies CASSLSRDSNQPQHF.

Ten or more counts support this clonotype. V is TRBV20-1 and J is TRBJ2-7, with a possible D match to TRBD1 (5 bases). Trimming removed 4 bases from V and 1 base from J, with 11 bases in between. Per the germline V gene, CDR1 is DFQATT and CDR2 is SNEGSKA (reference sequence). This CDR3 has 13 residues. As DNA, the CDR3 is TGCAGTGCTAAAGGGGAAATTTCCTACGAGCAGTACTTC. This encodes CSAKGEISYEQYF.

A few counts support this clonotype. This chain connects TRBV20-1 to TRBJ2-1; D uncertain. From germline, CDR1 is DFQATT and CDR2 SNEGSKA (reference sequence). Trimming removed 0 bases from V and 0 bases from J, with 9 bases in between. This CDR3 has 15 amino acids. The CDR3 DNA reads TGCAGTGCTAGAGATTTGTGGAGCTCCTACAATGAGCAGTTCTTC. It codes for CSARDLWSSYNEQFF.

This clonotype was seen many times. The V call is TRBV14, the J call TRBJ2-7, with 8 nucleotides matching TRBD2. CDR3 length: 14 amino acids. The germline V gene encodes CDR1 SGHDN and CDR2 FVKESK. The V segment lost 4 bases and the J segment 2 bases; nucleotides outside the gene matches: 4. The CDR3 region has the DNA TGTGCCAGCAGCCGGGGACTAGGAGCCTACGAGCAGTACTTC. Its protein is CASSRGLGAYEQYF.